The present entry profiles one T cell receptor beta chain with its context. Its target is unknown. Profiling of TCR beta VDJ combinations and CDR3 sequences used genomic DNA as template. In TCRdb, the reads were re-called with MiXCR into one record per CDR3 protein. The sample shows about 180,000 distinct CDR3 sequences, approximately 48% of them seen only once. These data come from a study of CD8+CD57+ T cells in acquired aplastic anemia. The CDR3 totals 12 residues. CDR1 is SEHNR and CDR2 is FQNEAQ in the germline V gene (reference sequence). The V end was cut by 0 bases, the J end by 5 bases, with 3 bases between. Patients included in sequencing had previously demonstrated CD8+CD57+ cell expansion by flow cytometry. Patients had undergone no therapy by the time their blood was sampled. Study outcomes and limitations: Patients shared approximately 30 CD8+ CDR3 sequences with controls.

The sample was sorted CD4+, CD8+, or CD8+CD57+ T cells (not recorded which) from PBMCs. This clonotype originated in a human donor with aplastic anemia. J is TRBJ2-3 and V is TRBV7-9; D unclear. CDR3 in DNA: TGTGCCAGCAGCTTAGCAAAAGATACGCAGTATTTT. Its protein is CASSLAKDTQYF. The full variable domain, completed using reference TRBV7-9 and TRBJ2-3, is DTGVSQNPRHKITKRGQNVTFRCDPISEHNRLYWYRQTLGQGPEFLTYFQNEAQLEKSRLLSDRFSAERPKGSFSTLEIQRTEQGDSAMYLCASSLAKDTQYFGPGTRLTVL.